The rows below give T cell receptor beta chains drawn from one sample of a study of blood T cells in healthy people across ages. TCRdb called the 5' RACE reads again in MiXCR, with one record for every CDR3 protein. Among 2 million or so distinct CDR3 sequences listed, less than 50% were seen once. The source material was blood. These TCRs come from a woman aged 40 to 55 in good health. Both conserved end residues are part of each CDR3. A D gene is named only where the DNA matches it firmly. Expanded clones get a size class; other rows say once, few or many, or leave the size out.

>NA|TRBJ2-1|TRBV6-5|NA
CASQVDRSPYNEQFF
TGTGCCAGCCAAGTCGACAGATCCCCCTACAATGAGCAGTTCTTC
>NA|TRBJ1-2|TRBV4-2|NA
CASSQVLALGGYTF
TGTGCCAGCAGCCAAGTTTTGGCTCTGGGTGGCTACACCTTC
>few|TRBJ1-2|TRBV27|TRBD1
CASSPGTGKANYGYTF
TGTGCCAGCAGTCCCGGGACAGGGAAAGCTAACTATGGCTACACCTTC
>NA|TRBJ2-1|TRBV7-2|NA
CASSWLASSYNEQFF
TGTGCCAGCAGCTGGCTAGCGAGCTCCTACAATGAGCAGTTCTTC
>NA|TRBJ2-1|TRBV7-2|NA
CASSLGRVDYLGDEQFF
TGTGCCAGCAGCTTAGGTAGGGTCGACTATCTGGGGGATGAGCAGTTCTTC
>few|TRBJ2-1|TRBV29-1|NA
CSARQGYSGNNEQFF
TGCAGCGCGCGTCAGGGCTATTCCGGAAACAATGAGCAGTTCTTC
>NA|TRBJ2-7|TRBV20-1|TRBD1
CSASKGGAEAQYF
TGCAGTGCTAGTAAAGGGGGCGCTGAGGCCCAGTACTTC
>NA|TRBJ2-7|TRBV5-5|NA
CASNEDRIDNEQYF
TGTGCCAGCAACGAGGACCGAATCGACAATGAGCAGTACTTC
>NA|TRBJ2-5|TRBV7-2|NA
CASSLGGPRETQYF
TGTGCCAGCAGCCTCGGGGGGCCCCGAGAGACCCAGTACTTC
>NA|TRBJ2-3|TRBV19|NA
CASSIGATDTQYF
TGTGCCAGTAGTATTGGAGCCACAGATACGCAGTATTTT
>NA|TRBJ2-5|TRBV3-1|TRBD2
CASSPGLAGGGQETQYF
TGTGCCAGCAGCCCCGGACTAGCGGGGGGAGGTCAAGAGACCCAGTACTTC
>few|TRBJ2-3|TRBV12-3/TRBV12-4|NA
CASSMLGPDTQYF
TGTGCCAGCAGCATGTTGGGACCAGATACGCAGTATTTT
>NA|TRBJ2-7|TRBV7-2|TRBD1
CASSLADRGHEQYF
TGTGCCAGCAGCTTAGCGGACAGGGGTCACGAGCAGTACTTC
>once|TRBJ2-1|TRBV5-1|NA
CASSEGGVRNEQFF
TGCGCCAGCAGCGAGGGGGGCGTTAGGAATGAGCAGTTCTTC
>few|TRBJ2-4|TRBV5-1|NA
CASSFTGTGVKNIQYF
TGCGCCAGCAGCTTTACAGGGACGGGGGTAAAAAACATTCAGTACTTC
>NA|TRBJ2-3|TRBV28|TRBD1
CASSLMGQPSTDTQYF
TGTGCCAGCAGTTTAATGGGACAGCCTAGCACAGATACGCAGTATTTT
>NA|TRBJ2-1|TRBV7-9|TRBD1
CASSLGYRGSNEQFF
TGTGCCAGCAGCTTAGGATACAGGGGTAGCAATGAGCAGTTCTTC
>NA|TRBJ1-2|TRBV20-1|NA
CSASPAVYGYTF
TGCAGTGCTAGCCCGGCAGTCTATGGCTACACCTTC
>NA|TRBJ2-5|TRBV6-5|NA
CASNPRGRLQETQYF
TGTGCCAGCAACCCTCGGGGTCGGCTCCAAGAGACCCAGTACTTC
>NA|TRBJ2-3|TRBV24-1|NA
CATSDLPGHSTDTQYF
TGTGCCACCAGTGACCTTCCGGGACATAGCACAGATACGCAGTATTTT
>NA|TRBJ2-6|TRBV20-1|NA
CSAVRRLGANVLTF
TGCAGTGCTGTGAGGAGGCTTGGGGCCAACGTCCTGACCTTC
>few|TRBJ2-1|TRBV27|TRBD2
CASSQAGTNNEQFF
TGTGCCAGCAGTCAAGCGGGGACTAACAATGAGCAGTTCTTC